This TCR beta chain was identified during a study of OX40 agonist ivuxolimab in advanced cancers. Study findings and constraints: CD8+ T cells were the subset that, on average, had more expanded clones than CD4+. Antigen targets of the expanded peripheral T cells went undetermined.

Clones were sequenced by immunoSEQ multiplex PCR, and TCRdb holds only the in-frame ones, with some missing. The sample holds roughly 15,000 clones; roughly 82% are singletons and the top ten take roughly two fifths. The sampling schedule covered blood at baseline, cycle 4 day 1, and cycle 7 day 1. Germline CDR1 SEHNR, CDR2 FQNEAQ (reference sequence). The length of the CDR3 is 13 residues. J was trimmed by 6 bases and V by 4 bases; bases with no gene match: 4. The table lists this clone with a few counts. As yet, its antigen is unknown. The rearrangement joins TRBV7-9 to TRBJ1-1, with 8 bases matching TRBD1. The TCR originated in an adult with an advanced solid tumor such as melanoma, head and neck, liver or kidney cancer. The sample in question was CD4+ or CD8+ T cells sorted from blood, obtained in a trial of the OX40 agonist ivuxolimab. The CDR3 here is CASSSDRVAEAFF. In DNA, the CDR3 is TGTGCCAGCAGCTCGGACAGGGTGGCTGAAGCTTTCTTT.